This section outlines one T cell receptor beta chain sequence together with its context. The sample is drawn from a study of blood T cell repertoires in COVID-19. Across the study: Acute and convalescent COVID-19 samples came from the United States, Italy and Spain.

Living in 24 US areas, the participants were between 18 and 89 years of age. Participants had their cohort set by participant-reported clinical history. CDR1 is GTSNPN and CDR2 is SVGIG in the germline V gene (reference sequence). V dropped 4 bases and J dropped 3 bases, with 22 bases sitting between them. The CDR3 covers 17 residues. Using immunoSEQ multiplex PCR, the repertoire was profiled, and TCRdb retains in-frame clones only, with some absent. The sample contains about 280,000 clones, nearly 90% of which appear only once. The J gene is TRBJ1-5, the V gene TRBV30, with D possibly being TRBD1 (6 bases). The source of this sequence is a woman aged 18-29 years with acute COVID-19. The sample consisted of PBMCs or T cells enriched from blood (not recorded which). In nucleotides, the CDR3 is TGTGCCTGGACCAGACGGCGGGGGCCTTTCTACAATCAGCCCCAGCATTTT. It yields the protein CAWTRRRGPFYNQPQHF.